Below, 16 T cell receptor beta chains from the same sample are listed, as sequenced in a study of blood T cell repertoires in COVID-19 (TCRdb year 2020). The library was prepared using the immunoSEQ multiplex PCR assay. Not all clones reach the TCRdb copy of this immuneACCESS table, which keeps in-frame sequences only. Checked studies attribute under half of the gap to unresolved V genes and leave the rest unexplained. The sample has about 130,000 clones on record, less than 90% of them singletons. The ten largest clones take up around an eighth of the sample. Input material: peripheral blood. These receptors were taken from a woman aged 25-40 years who had recovered from COVID-19.

The CDR3 loop reads CASSRRQGDSSYEQYF. In nucleotides, the CDR3 is TGTGCCAGCTCACGGAGACAGGGGGACAGCTCCTACGAGCAGTACTTC. This sequence joins TRBV18 and TRBJ2-7; 9 bases are shared with TRBD1. Germline V gene data show CDR1 as KGHSH and CDR2 as LQKENI. The junction had 7 bases not matched to a gene; V was cut back by 4 bases and J by 0 bases. This CDR3 has 16 residues.

The rearrangement joins TRBV19 to TRBJ2-1; TRBD2 aligns across 9 bases. V gave up 4 bases and J gave up 8 bases; unmatched junction bases: 6. The length of the CDR3 is 14 residues. Germline assignment: CDR1 LNHDA and CDR2 SQIVND (reference sequence). DNA of the CDR3: TGTGCCAGTAGTAGTAGCGGGAGAAGGGATGAGCAGTTCTTC. Translating it yields CASSSSGRRDEQFF.

The gene calls are TRBV3-1 (or the pseudogene TRBV3-2) and TRBJ1-2, with D possibly matching TRBD1 (5 bases). Germline values: CDR1 LGHDT, CDR2 YNNKEL (reference sequence). The CDR3 extends over 13 amino acids. Trimming took off 1 base at V and 5 bases at J, with 8 bases between the two ends. CDR3 amino acids: CASSQGQLYGYTF. For the CDR3, the DNA is TGTGCCAGCAGCCAAGGACAGCTGTATGGCTACACCTTC.

The CDR3 is CASRRLSGYNEQFF. Written as DNA, the CDR3 is TGTGCCAGCAGAAGACTCTCCGGGTACAATGAGCAGTTCTTC. The chain employs TRBV11-2 and TRBJ2-1; D gene uncertain. Germline CDR1 SGHAT, CDR2 FQNNGV. Deletions cut 6 bases from V and 4 bases from J, with 13 bases between. There are 14 residues in the CDR3.

The chain employs TRBV2 and TRBJ1-4, with 10 bases that match TRBD1. The CDR3 runs to 14 residues. Germline CDR1 SNHLY, CDR2 FYNNEI. Trimming cost V 6 bases and J 8 bases; bases outside gene matches: 6. CDR3 DNA sequence: TGTGCCAGCAGCCCCGACAGGGGGCAAGAAAAACTGTTTTTT. It codes for CASSPDRGQEKLFF.

This sequence joins TRBV3-1 (or the pseudogene TRBV3-2) and TRBJ1-2; 10 bases line up with TRBD1. This CDR3 comprises 15 residues. The V gene end was trimmed by 4 bases and the J gene end by 6 bases; junction bases not matched to a gene: 8. Germline loops: CDR1 LGHDT, CDR2 YNNKEL (reference sequence). CDR3: CASSPTIGTGDGYTF. As DNA, the CDR3 is TGTGCCAGCAGCCCCACGATAGGGACAGGGGATGGCTACACCTTC.

J is TRBJ2-1 and V is TRBV5-1; maybe TRBD1 (7 bases). Trimming took off 0 bases at V and 4 bases at J, with 11 bases between the two ends. There are 15 residues in the CDR3. Germline values: CDR1 SGHRS, CDR2 YFSETQ. CDR3 nucleotides: TGCGCCAGCAGCTTGGCACAGGGGACTTACAATGAGCAGTTCTTC. Residues: CASSLAQGTYNEQFF.

The V call is TRBV24-1, the J call TRBJ1-5, with D unresolved. This CDR3 contains 13 residues. The V and J ends lost 5 bases and 1 base respectively, with 5 bases between them. Germline-derived CDR1 and CDR2 are KGHDR and SFDVKD. The CDR3 sequence: CATSGGSNQPQHF. The DNA of the CDR3 is TGTGCCACCAGTGGCGGGAGCAATCAGCCCCAGCATTTT.

This sequence joins TRBV7-9 and TRBJ2-1; TRBD1 matches 12 bases. This CDR3 contains 15 residues. In germline, CDR1 is SEHNR, CDR2 FQNEAQ (reference sequence). With 4 bases clipped from V and 7 bases from J, the junction kept 5 bases outside the gene matches. CDR3 protein: CASSSGQGAGNEQFF. CDR3 coding DNA: TGTGCCAGCAGCTCGGGACAGGGGGCTGGAAATGAGCAGTTCTTC.

The rearrangement joins TRBV27 to TRBJ2-7, with D perhaps matching TRBD1 (5 bases). V lost 5 bases, J lost 2 bases, and 16 bases lay in between. The CDR3 has 15 residues. Germline-derived CDR1 and CDR2 are MNHEY and SMNVEV (reference sequence). This CDR3 is CASSPMKTATYEQYF. The CDR3 coding sequence is TGTGCCAGCAGTCCGATGAAGACAGCTACCTACGAGCAGTACTTC.

The genes are TRBV7-2 and TRBJ2-2; TRBD2 matches 12 bases. The CDR3 consists of 17 residues. CDR1 is SGHTA and CDR2 is FQGNSA in the germline V gene. J gave up 6 bases and V 5 bases, and 10 bases lay outside the gene matches. This chain's CDR3 is CASSHRLAGVYPGELFF. The CDR3 DNA follows: TGTGCCAGCAGCCACCGACTAGCGGGAGTATATCCCGGGGAGCTGTTTTTT.

The V and J genes are TRBV2 and TRBJ1-1; weak D call: TRBD1 (6 bases). Germline loops: CDR1 SNHLY, CDR2 FYNNEI. The V end lost 5 bases, the J end lost 1 base, and 17 bases lay between the germline ends. The CDR3 covers 16 residues. As DNA, the CDR3 is TGTGCCAGCAGTTTCCGTACAGGGTTAGGGAACACTGAAGCTTTCTTT. It translates to CASSFRTGLGNTEAFF.

This clone was counted between two and nine times. The V call is TRBV7-9, the J call TRBJ2-7, with 7 bases fitting TRBD1. CDR1 SEHNR and CDR2 FQNEAQ come from the germline V gene (reference sequence). CDR3 size: 14 residues. The trim removed 4 bases at V and 2 bases at J, leaving 5 bases unmatched. The CDR3 is CASSYTGTAYEQYF. CDR3 DNA sequence: TGTGCCAGCAGCTATACCGGGACAGCCTACGAGCAGTACTTC.

This clone was recorded a few times. V gene TRBV6-1 combines with J gene TRBJ2-1; 8 positions match TRBD2. V was clipped by 4 bases and J by 4 bases; unmatched bases: 12. Per germline, CDR1 MNHNS and CDR2 SASEGT. The CDR3 has 17 amino acids. CDR3 bases: TGTGCCAGCAGTGCGATGTTTGTAGCGGGATCATACAATGAGCAGTTCTTC. Residues: CASSAMFVAGSYNEQFF.

The rearrangement links TRBV7-8 to TRBJ2-7; 11 bases are a match to TRBD2. V was clipped by 4 bases and J by 1 base; unmatched bases: 6. CDR3 length: 16 amino acids. CDR1 is SGHVS and CDR2 is FQNEAQ in the germline V gene. The CDR3 DNA sequence: TGTGCCAGCAGCTCCTCCGGGACTAGCGGTTCCTACGAGCAGTACTTC. Translated, it gives CASSSSGTSGSYEQYF.

The genes are TRBV12-5 and TRBJ2-1, with TRBD1 matching 9 bases. The CDR3 is 12 amino acids. Germline V lookup: CDR1 LGHNT, CDR2 FRNRAP. Trimming took 5 bases from V and 10 from J; bases not matched to a gene: 3. The CDR3 DNA is TGTGCTAGTGGTAAGACAGGGGGAGAGCAGTTCTTC. Translation gives CASGKTGGEQFF.